Described below is a single T cell receptor beta chain sequence and its context. The antigen is undetermined. A CD45RA+ naive subset and a CD45RA-negative memory subset were split from CD4+ cells. These data belong to a study of shared clonotypes between healthy human individuals. Clones were read by immunoSEQ multiplex PCR, and TCRdb kept only the in-frame ones, dropping some. The table lists 2 million to 2.5 million clones, under 97% of them singletons. This CDR3 spans 15 amino acids. The germline gives CDR1 SEHNR, CDR2 FQNEAQ (reference sequence). Deletions cut 0 bases from V and 4 bases from J, with 9 bases between. Overall study results and limits: Naive CD4 clonotypes were shared across a handful of donors at 4.5% to 6%.

This receptor was identified in a man younger than 30 in good health. The sequencing input was naive CD4+ T cells sorted from blood. Subset specified: CD45RA+ positively selected. The chain recombines TRBV7-9 with TRBJ2-2, with D tentatively TRBD2 (5 bases). The CDR3 nucleotides are TGTGCCAGCAGCTTAGCCGGACTTACCACCGGGGAGCTGTTTTTT. It codes for CASSLAGLTTGELFF.